These T cell receptor beta chains were read from a single sample in a study of Ad26.COV2.S vaccination and SARS-CoV-2 variants. TCRdb's table, derived via immunoSEQ multiplex PCR, lists solely in-frame clones and lacks some. The table lists around 100,000 clones, 60% to 85% of them singletons. This material consisted of peripheral blood, taken after recovery from COVID-19. These receptors were collected from a human donor who had recovered from COVID-19. Each CDR3 is given with its conserved first and last residue. Rows give clone size only sometimes, using once, few, many, or a class for an expanded clone.

V: TRBV5-6
J: TRBJ1-5
size: NA
CDR3: CASSFLDGINQPQHF

V: TRBV19
J: TRBJ2-7
size: NA
CDR3: CASRSQSDDYEQYF

V: TRBV5-5
J: TRBJ1-1
size: NA
CDR3: CASSRAMNTEAFF

V: TRBV4-1
J: TRBJ2-7
size: NA
CDR3: CASSQEGASGSSYEQYF

V: TRBV6-5
J: TRBJ1-2
size: few
CDR3: CASSPGNGYTF

V: TRBV4-1
J: TRBJ2-3
size: NA
CDR3: CASSQDRVAGTDTQYF

V: TRBV4-3
J: TRBJ2-1
size: NA
CDR3: CASSQGTSGDYNEQFF

V: TRBV5-6
J: TRBJ1-5
size: NA
CDR3: CASSLDGPNQPQHF

V: TRBV7-7
J: TRBJ1-3
size: once
CDR3: CASSLQGPRLSHWGSGNTIYF

V: TRBV29-1
J: TRBJ1-3
size: NA
CDR3: CSVDDSRNTIYF

V: TRBV19
J: TRBJ1-2
size: few
CDR3: CASIGLTRANYGYTF

V: TRBV5-6
J: TRBJ2-5
size: NA
CDR3: CASSLVGGQQETQYF

V: TRBV28
J: TRBJ2-3
size: NA
CDR3: CASSSGDRGPDTQYF

V: TRBV10-3
J: TRBJ2-6
size: NA
CDR3: CAISESGFGLVSGANVLTF

V: TRBV6-1
J: TRBJ2-7
size: NA
CDR3: CASSERATSYEQYF

V: TRBV2
J: TRBJ1-1
size: NA
CDR3: CASSLGTEAFF

V: TRBV19
J: TRBJ1-5
size: NA
CDR3: CASTDRAVSNQPQHF

V: TRBV7-3
J: TRBJ1-1
size: NA
CDR3: CASSLISLNTEAFF

V: TRBV7-9
J: TRBJ1-2
size: NA
CDR3: CASSLDRGTSNGYTF

V: TRBV5-1
J: TRBJ2-7
size: NA
CDR3: CASTAGMGSYEQYF

V: TRBV19
J: TRBJ2-2
size: NA
CDR3: CASMGWGTGELFF

V: TRBV4-2
J: TRBJ1-1
size: few
CDR3: CASSTRQGTEAFF

V: TRBV7-9
J: TRBJ2-2
size: few
CDR3: CASSRWTGNTGELFF

V: TRBV5-1
J: TRBJ2-6
size: NA
CDR3: CASSFRSGANVLTF